The clone carrying this T cell receptor (beta chain) was detected ten times or more. This CDR3 region has 13 residues. Germline CDR1 MNHNY, CDR2 SVGAGI (reference sequence). The V end lost 9 bases, the J end lost 1 base, and 13 bases lay between the germline ends. The sample is drawn from a study of HIV-infected patients and healthy controls. Study overall: Viral load fell to undetectable in 11 of 16 patients by the second blood draw.

Reverse transcription used about 500 ng RNA and constant-region primers for alpha and beta. Separate chain-specific third strand synthesis with multiplexing indices produced the alpha and beta libraries. Second strand DNA was synthesized using a primer at the SP2 site. TCRdb recomputed calls from the 5' RACE reads with MiXCR, one row per CDR3 protein. The profile shows 6,000 or so distinct CDR3 sequences, roughly 25% of them singletons. No cell fractionation was done, so the repertoire covers all unsorted peripheral blood T cells. This chain uses TRBV6-6 with TRBJ2-7; D remains ambiguous. This specimen was blood, taken before antiretroviral therapy. The origin of this receptor is an adult with HIV infection. In nucleotides, the CDR3 is TGTGCCAGTAGAGACTGGGGATCCTACGAGCAGTACTTC. This codes for CASRDWGSYEQYF.